This record concerns one T cell receptor beta chain sequence. Repertoires were generated with immunoSEQ multiplex PCR, while TCRdb's copy carries only in-frame clones and drops some. The repertoire holds over 150,000 clones, around 95% seen once, with approximately 5.7% in the top ten. CDR3 size: 13 residues. The germline gives CDR1 MDHEN, CDR2 SYDVKM. Between the trimmed V and J ends, which lost 7 bases and 8 bases, there was a span of 17 bases. This sample was taken from a study of control samples from healthy donors and cancer patients. Sequencing used blood. This TCR was sampled from a man between 35 and 55 years old in good health. The chain has TRBV28 and TRBJ1-2; D is possibly TRBD1 (5 bases). CDR3 region: CASTYRRGAGYTF. DNA of the CDR3: TGTGCCAGCACATATCGACGCGGGGCGGGCTACACCTTC.